This T cell receptor beta chain was sequenced during a study of cytomegalovirus exposure and HLA in healthy donors. For the study at large: There were more than 350 genotyped donors. Of these, roughly 84% fell in the genetic ancestry cluster associated with self-reported Caucasian donors.

It was healthy bone marrow donors who served as donors. At the time of sampling, donors were nominally healthy, though unrecorded immune exposures were likely. As concerns this clone: Within the sample, other DNA sequences also encode this same CDR3.

Germline assignment: CDR1 SGHDN and CDR2 FVKESK. The V end was cut by 4 bases, the J end by 3 bases, with 12 bases between. The CDR3 covers 14 residues. 60 Vbeta and 13 Jbeta primers were used in PCR. Repertoires were generated with immunoSEQ multiplex PCR, while TCRdb's copy carries only in-frame clones and drops some. Of about 180,000 clones listed, about 80% are singletons. Material: PBMCs. The chain employs TRBV14 and TRBJ1-2, with D maybe TRBD1 (6 bases). This receptor was identified in a man between 40 and 49 years old in good health and CMV-seropositive. CDR3 sequence: CASSRRGQHYGYTF. The CDR3 DNA reads as TGTGCCAGCAGCCGCCGAGGACAGCACTATGGCTACACCTTC.